Below, 15 T cell receptor beta chains from the same sample are listed, as sequenced in a study of blood T cell repertoires in COVID-19 (dated by TCRdb to 2020 to 2021). The library was built by means of the immunoSEQ multiplex PCR assay. TCRdb took over this immuneACCESS table, retaining in-frame rearrangements with V and J assigned. Such tables are incomplete; in checked studies, under half of the missing clones stem from an unresolved V gene, and the remainder is unexplained. For this sample the table gives 160,000 or so clones, of which roughly 87% were detected only once. The top ten clones comprise 1% to 1.5% of the sample. What was sequenced was PBMCs or T cells enriched from blood (not recorded which). The receptors were sampled from a human donor with acute COVID-19. The donor label of this sample is uncertain.

CDR3 loop: CASSFLVYEQYF. CDR3 DNA sequence: TGTGCCAGCAGTTTCCTAGTGTACGAGCAGTACTTC. This sequence joins TRBV28 and TRBJ2-7, with D unclear. Germline CDR1 and CDR2: MDHEN and SYDVKM. V was shortened by 3 bases and J by 4 bases, with 7 bases between the two germline ends. There are 12 residues in the CDR3. Combining the CDR3 with reference TRBV28 and TRBJ2-7 gives the whole variable domain DVKVTQSSRYLVKRTGEKVFLECVQDMDHENMFWYRQDPGLGLRLIYFSYDVKMKEKGDIPEGYSVSREKKERFSLILESASTNQTSMYLCASSFLVYEQYFGPGTRLTVT.

The chain employs TRBV25-1 and TRBJ2-2; tentatively, D is TRBD1 (5 bases). Germline V gene data show CDR1 as MGHDK and CDR2 as SYGVNS. The CDR3 contains 15 residues. V lost 1 base and J 5 bases, leaving 11 bases between the germline ends. CDR3 nucleotides: TGTGCCAGCAGTGAATCGGAACAGGCTACCGGGGAGCTGTTTTTT. Residues: CASSESEQATGELFF.

The chain is built from TRBV7-6 and TRBJ2-2, with D possibly TRBD2 on 5 matching bases. Trimming stripped 0 bases from V and 3 bases from J, with 8 bases between. Germline CDR1 is SGHVS and CDR2 is FNYEAQ. The CDR3 is 15 residues long. The CDR3 nucleotides are TGTGCCAGCAGCTTAGCGGGAGAGGACACCGGGGAGCTGTTTTTT. Translation gives CASSLAGEDTGELFF.

Note on this clone: Additional DNA sequences in this sample encode the identical CDR3. The V gene is TRBV30, the J gene TRBJ2-5; TRBD2 matches at 7 bases. This CDR3 has 14 residues. Germline CDR1 GTSNPN, CDR2 SVGIG (reference sequence). Trimming took 3 bases from V and 3 from J; bases not matched to a gene: 7. The CDR3 here is CAWSVRGGEETQYF. Here the CDR3 DNA reads TGTGCCTGGAGCGTACGGGGAGGGGAAGAGACCCAGTACTTC.

The chain uses TRBV27 and TRBJ1-5; D gene unclear. Germline values: CDR1 MNHEY, CDR2 SMNVEV (reference sequence). CDR3 size: 13 residues. V was pared by 6 bases and J by 6 bases, with 12 bases between. CDR3 region: CASSALFGQPQHF. The CDR3 bases are TGTGCCAGCAGCGCCCTTTTCGGTCAGCCCCAGCATTTT.

The CDR3 reads CASSQLADRAEQYF. For the CDR3, the DNA is TGTGCCAGCAGCCAACTGGCCGACAGGGCAGAGCAGTACTTC. This chain links TRBV3-1 (or the pseudogene TRBV3-2) with TRBJ2-7, with 7 positions matching TRBD1. In germline, CDR1 is LGHDT, CDR2 YNNKEL (reference sequence). CDR3 length equals 14 residues. The trim removed 2 bases at V and 7 bases at J, leaving 8 bases unmatched.

The chain couples TRBV27 to TRBJ2-1; D is possibly TRBD1 (6 bases). The germline V and J ends were trimmed by 4 bases and 4 bases, with 11 bases remaining between them. Germline V CDR1 and CDR2: MNHEY, SMNVEV (reference sequence). CDR3 length: 14 amino acids. The chain's CDR3 is CASSSDSRYNEQFF. The DNA of the CDR3 is TGTGCCAGCAGTTCGGACAGTAGATACAATGAGCAGTTCTTC.

J is TRBJ2-1 and V is TRBV4-1, with 9 bases identical to TRBD2. V lost 1 base, J lost 4 bases, and 5 bases stayed unmatched. The V gene's germline CDR1 is MGHRA and CDR2 YSYEKL. The length of the CDR3 is 16 residues. This CDR3 reads CASSQGAGGQYNEQFF. The CDR3 nucleotides are TGCGCCAGCAGCCAAGGAGCGGGGGGCCAGTACAATGAGCAGTTCTTC.

This clone appeared once. DNA for the CDR3: TGTGCCAGTAGTGTGACAGGAAGCTCCTACAATGAGCAGTTCTTC. It codes for CASSVTGSSYNEQFF. The genes are TRBV19 and TRBJ2-1; a weak D match, TRBD1 (6 bases). Trimming left V 5 bases short and J 0 bases short, with 11 bases between. CDR3 size: 15 residues. Per germline, CDR1 LNHDA and CDR2 SQIVND (reference sequence).

The rearrangement joins TRBV6-5 to TRBJ2-6, with D tentatively TRBD1 (5 bases). The CDR3 runs 11 residues. In germline, CDR1 is MNHEY, CDR2 SVGAGI. The V and J ends lost 9 bases and 7 bases respectively, with 7 bases between them. The CDR3, as DNA: TGTGCCAGTACAGGAGCCAACGTCCTGACTTTC. Its translation is CASTGANVLTF.

The chain links TRBV5-4 to TRBJ1-2, with D unclear. The V end was cut by 0 bases, the J end by 4 bases, with 10 bases between. Looked up from germline, CDR1 is SGHNT and CDR2 is YYREEE (reference sequence). This CDR3 contains 14 residues. In DNA form, the CDR3 reads TGTGCCAGCAGCTTGGGTCCAGATGCCTATGGCTACACCTTC. Residues: CASSLGPDAYGYTF.

The chain recombines TRBV6-1 with TRBJ1-2, with a tentative D call TRBD1 (6 bases). V was clipped by 3 bases and J by 1 base, with 15 bases between them. This CDR3 is 16 amino acids long. Germline CDR1 MNHNS, CDR2 SASEGT. The CDR3 region has the DNA TGTGCCAGCAGTGAGGGGGGGCCGCGATATAACTATGGCTACACCTTC. Translating gives CASSEGGPRYNYGYTF.

The chain uses TRBV2 and TRBJ2-3; tentative D call: TRBD1 (6 bases). From germline, CDR1 is SNHLY and CDR2 FYNNEI. V was trimmed by 5 bases and J by 0 bases, leaving 27 bases between them. This CDR3 has 20 residues. The CDR3 DNA reads as TGTGCCAGCAGTACCCCCTGGACAGCCGATACTGCGGAAAGCACAGATACGCAGTATTTT. It specifies CASSTPWTADTAESTDTQYF.

This clone was seen once. The chain couples TRBV5-6 to TRBJ1-2, with D unclear. The CDR3 totals 15 residues. The germline gives CDR1 SGHDT, CDR2 YYEEEE. V was cut by 2 bases and J by 3 bases, with 14 bases left in between. The CDR3 DNA reads as TGTGCCAGCAGCTTTGACACCCCCCTTGACTATGGCTACACCTTC. Its translation is CASSFDTPLDYGYTF.

This clone was seen a handful of times. This chain links TRBV29-1 with TRBJ1-1; tentatively, D is TRBD1 (6 bases). CDR3 size: 15 residues. Germline V gives CDR1 SQVTM, CDR2 ANQGSEA. With 0 bases removed from V and 1 base from J, the gap between germline ends came to 12 bases. DNA for the CDR3: TGCAGCGTTGAAGACGGGAGGGGGTGGAACACTGAAGCTTTCTTT. Its protein product is CSVEDGRGWNTEAFF.